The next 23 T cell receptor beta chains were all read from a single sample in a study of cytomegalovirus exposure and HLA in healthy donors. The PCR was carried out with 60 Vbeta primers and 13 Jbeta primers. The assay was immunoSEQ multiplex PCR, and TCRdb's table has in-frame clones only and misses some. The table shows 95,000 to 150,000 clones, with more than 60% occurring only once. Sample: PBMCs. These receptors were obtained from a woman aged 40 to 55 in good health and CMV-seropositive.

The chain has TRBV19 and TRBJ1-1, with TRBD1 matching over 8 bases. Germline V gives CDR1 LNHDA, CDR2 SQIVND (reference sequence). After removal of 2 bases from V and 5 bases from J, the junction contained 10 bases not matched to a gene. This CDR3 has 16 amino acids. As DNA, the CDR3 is TGTGCCAGTAGTATAATTGGGACAGGTAAATGGACTGAAGCTTTCTTT. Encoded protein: CASSIIGTGKWTEAFF.

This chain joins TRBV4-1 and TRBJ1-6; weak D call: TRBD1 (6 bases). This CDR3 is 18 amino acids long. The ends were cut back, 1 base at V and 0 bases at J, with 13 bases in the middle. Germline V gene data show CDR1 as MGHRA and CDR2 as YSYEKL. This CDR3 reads CASSQVTGQSSYNSPLHF. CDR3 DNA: TGCGCCAGCAGCCAAGTTACCGGACAGAGCTCCTATAATTCACCCCTCCACTTT.

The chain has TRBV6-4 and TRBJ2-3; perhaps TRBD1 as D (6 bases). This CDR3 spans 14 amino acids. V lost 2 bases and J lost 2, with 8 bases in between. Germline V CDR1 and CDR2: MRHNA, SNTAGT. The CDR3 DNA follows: TGTGCCAGCAGTGACGGACAGAACACAGATACGCAGTATTTT. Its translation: CASSDGQNTDTQYF.

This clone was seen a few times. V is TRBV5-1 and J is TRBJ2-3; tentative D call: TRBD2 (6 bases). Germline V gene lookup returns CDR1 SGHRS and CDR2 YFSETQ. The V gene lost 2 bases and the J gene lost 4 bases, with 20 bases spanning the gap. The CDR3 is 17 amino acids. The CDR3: CASSFGFRGSDADTQYF. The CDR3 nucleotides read TGCGCCAGCAGCTTTGGCTTTCGGGGGAGTGATGCAGATACGCAGTATTTT.

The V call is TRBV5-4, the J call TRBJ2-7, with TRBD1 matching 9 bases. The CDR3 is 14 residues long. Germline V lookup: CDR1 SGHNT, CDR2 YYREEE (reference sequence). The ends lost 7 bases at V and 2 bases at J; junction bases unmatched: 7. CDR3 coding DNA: TGTGCCAGCGCACGGGACAGGGACCCCTACGAGCAGTACTTC. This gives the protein CASARDRDPYEQYF.

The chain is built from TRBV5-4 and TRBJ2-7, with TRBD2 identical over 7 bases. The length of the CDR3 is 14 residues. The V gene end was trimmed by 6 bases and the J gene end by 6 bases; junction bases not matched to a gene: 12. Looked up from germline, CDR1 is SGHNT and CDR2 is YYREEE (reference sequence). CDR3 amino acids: CASTVTGGLSEQYF. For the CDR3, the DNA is TGTGCCAGCACCGTAACCGGGGGACTAAGCGAGCAGTACTTC.

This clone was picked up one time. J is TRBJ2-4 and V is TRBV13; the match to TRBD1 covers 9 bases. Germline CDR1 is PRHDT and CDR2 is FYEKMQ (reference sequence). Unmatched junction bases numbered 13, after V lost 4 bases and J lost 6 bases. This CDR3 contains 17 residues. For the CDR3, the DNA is TGTGCCAGCAGCTCTAGACTGGGACAGGGCGGGAGAAACATTCAGTACTTC. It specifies CASSSRLGQGGRNIQYF.

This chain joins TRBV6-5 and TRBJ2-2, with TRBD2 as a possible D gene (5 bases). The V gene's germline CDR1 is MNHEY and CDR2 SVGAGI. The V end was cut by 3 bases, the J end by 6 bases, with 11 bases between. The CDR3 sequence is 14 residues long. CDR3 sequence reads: CASSYLAGPGELFF. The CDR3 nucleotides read TGTGCCAGCAGTTATCTAGCTGGTCCCGGGGAGCTGTTTTTT.

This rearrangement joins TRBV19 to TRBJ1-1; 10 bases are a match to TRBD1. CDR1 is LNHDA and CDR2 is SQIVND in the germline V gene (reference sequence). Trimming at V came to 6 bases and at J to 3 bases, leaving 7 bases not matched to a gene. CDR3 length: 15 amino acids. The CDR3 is CASRVTGGADTEAFF. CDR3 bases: TGTGCCAGTAGAGTGACAGGGGGCGCGGACACTGAAGCTTTCTTT.

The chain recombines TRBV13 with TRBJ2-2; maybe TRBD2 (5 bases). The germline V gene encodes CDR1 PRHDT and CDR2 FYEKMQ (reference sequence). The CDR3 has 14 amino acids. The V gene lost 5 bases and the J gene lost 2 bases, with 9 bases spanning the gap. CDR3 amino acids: CASSTRLNTGELFF. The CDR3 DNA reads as TGTGCCAGCAGCACTAGATTAAACACCGGGGAGCTGTTTTTT.

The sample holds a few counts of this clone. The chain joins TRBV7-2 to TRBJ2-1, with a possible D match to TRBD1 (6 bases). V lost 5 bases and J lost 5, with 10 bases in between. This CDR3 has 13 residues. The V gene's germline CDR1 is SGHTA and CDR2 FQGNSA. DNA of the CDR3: TGTGCCAGCAGCCCCGGGACAAACAATGAGCAGTTCTTC. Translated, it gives CASSPGTNNEQFF.

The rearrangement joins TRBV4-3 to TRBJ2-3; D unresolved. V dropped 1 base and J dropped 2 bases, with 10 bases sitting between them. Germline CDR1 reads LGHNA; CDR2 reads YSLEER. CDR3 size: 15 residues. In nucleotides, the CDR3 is TGCGCCAGCAGCCAAGGCACAGCCATCACAGATACGCAGTATTTT. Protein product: CASSQGTAITDTQYF.

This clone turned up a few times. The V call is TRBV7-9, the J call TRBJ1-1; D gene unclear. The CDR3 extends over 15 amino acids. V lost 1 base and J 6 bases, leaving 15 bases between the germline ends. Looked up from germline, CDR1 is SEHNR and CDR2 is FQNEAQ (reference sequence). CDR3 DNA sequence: TGTGCCAGCAGCTTAGTCTCTAGCACTGCCGCTGAAGCTTTCTTT. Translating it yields CASSLVSSTAAEAFF.

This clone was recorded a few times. The CDR3 coding sequence is TGTGCCAGCAGCTTAGAGGGAGGGTACCCTGTCAACGTGCAGTTCTTC. Encoded protein: CASSLEGGYPVNVQFF. The chain links TRBV7-2 to TRBJ2-1; the match to TRBD2 covers 7 bases. This CDR3 is 16 amino acids long. CDR1 and CDR2 (germline): SGHTA, FQGNSA. J was trimmed by 12 bases and V by 1 base; bases with no gene match: 15.

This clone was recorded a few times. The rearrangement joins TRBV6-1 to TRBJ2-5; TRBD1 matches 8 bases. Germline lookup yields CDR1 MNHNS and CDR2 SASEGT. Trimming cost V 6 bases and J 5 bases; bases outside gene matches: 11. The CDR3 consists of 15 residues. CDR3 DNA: TGTGCCAGCAGGGAGATACAGGGGGGTGGGGAGACCCAGTACTTC. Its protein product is CASREIQGGGETQYF.

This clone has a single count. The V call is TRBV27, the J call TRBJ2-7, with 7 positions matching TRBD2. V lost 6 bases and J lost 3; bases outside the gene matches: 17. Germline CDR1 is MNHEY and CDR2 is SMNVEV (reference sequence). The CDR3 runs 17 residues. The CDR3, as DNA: TGTGCCAGCAGAAGACAGTCGCTGCGGGAGAATCGCTACGAGCAGTACTTC. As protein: CASRRQSLRENRYEQYF.

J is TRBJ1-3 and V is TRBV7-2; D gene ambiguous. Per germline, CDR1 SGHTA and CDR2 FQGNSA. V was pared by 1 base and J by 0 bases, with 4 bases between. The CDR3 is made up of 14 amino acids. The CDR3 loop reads CASSLGSSGNTIYF. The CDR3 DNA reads TGTGCCAGCAGCTTAGGTAGCTCTGGAAACACCATATATTTT.

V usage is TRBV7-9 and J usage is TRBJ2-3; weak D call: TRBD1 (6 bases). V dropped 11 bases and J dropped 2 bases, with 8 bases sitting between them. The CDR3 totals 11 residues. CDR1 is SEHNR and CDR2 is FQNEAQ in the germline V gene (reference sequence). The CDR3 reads CAGQTTDTQYF. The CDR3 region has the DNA TGTGCCGGACAGACCACAGATACGCAGTATTTT. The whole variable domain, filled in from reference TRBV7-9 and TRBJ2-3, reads DTGVSQNPRHKITKRGQNVTFRCDPISEHNRLYWYRQTLGQGPEFLTYFQNEAQLEKSRLLSDRFSAERPKGSFSTLEIQRTEQGDSAMYLCAGQTTDTQYFGPGTRLTVL.

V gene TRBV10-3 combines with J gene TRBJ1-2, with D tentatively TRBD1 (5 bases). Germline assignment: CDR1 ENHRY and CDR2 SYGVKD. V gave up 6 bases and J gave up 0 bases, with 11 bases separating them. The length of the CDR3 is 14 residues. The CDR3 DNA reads TGTGCCATCAGGGGGCAAATTGCTAACTATGGCTACACCTTC. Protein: CAIRGQIANYGYTF.

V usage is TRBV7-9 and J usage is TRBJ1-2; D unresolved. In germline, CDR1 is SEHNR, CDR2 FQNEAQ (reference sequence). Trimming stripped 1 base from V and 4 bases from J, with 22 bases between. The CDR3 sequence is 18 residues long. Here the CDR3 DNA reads TGTGCCAGCAGCTTAGTGGCGGGCGGTCGTGCGAAAGGCTATGGCTACACCTTC. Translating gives CASSLVAGGRAKGYGYTF.

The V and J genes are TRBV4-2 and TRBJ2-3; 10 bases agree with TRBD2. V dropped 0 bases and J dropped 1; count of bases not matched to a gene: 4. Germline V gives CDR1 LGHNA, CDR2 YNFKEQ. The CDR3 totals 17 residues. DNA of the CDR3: TGTGCCAGCAGCCAAGATGGAGGGACTAGCGGCACAGATACGCAGTATTTT. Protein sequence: CASSQDGGTSGTDTQYF.

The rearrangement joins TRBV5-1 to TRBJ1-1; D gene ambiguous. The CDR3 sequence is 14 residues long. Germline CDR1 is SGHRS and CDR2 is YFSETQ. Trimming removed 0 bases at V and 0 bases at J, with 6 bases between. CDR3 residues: CASSLGQMNTEAFF. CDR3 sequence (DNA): TGCGCCAGCAGCTTGGGGCAGATGAACACTGAAGCTTTCTTT.

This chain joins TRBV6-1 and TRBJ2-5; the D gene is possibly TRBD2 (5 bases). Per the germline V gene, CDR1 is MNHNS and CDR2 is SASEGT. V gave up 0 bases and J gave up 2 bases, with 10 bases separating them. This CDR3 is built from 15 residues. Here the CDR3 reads CASSEARWTQETQYF. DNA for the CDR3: TGTGCCAGCAGTGAAGCGCGCTGGACTCAAGAGACCCAGTACTTC.